Listed here are 26 T cell receptor beta chains from one sample, sequenced in a study of T-cell reconstitution after alpha-beta-depleted transplantation in children (dated by TCRdb to 2016 to 2018). Libraries were built with PCR. Sequencing relied on an Illumina HiSeq 2500. TCR library preparation used molecular barcoding, with unique molecular identifiers applied to normalize quantification of the TCRbeta repertoire. Through fastp at Q25 and MiXCR, TCRdb rebuilt clones from the public reads, retaining in-frame beta chains. Entries that share a CDR3 protein sequence are merged under the most common genes and DNA. This sample has roughly 400,000 distinct CDR3 sequences in its table, and about a fifth of those were observed once. The ten largest clones take up approximately 3.8% of the sample. The sequences come from PBMCs from the stem cell graft donor, collected from the stem cell graft. These receptors were obtained from a human donor who donated a stem cell graft to a child with acute myeloid leukemia.

This chain joins TRBV5-5 and TRBJ2-1, with TRBD2 matching over 14 bases. Losses at the gene ends were 1 base for V and 8 bases for J; bases not matched to a gene: 11. CDR1 and CDR2 (germline): SGHKS, YYEKEE (reference sequence). CDR3 length: 18 amino acids. The CDR3 DNA follows: TGTGCCAGCAGCTTGCCCCAGGGACTAGCGGGAGTTGGCTATGAGCAGTTCTTC. It yields the protein CASSLPQGLAGVGYEQFF.

The chain uses TRBV20-1 and TRBJ2-7, with 8 bases matching TRBD2. Germline loops: CDR1 DFQATT, CDR2 SNEGSKA (reference sequence). V lost 2 bases, J lost 6 bases, and 15 bases stayed unmatched. CDR3 length: 16 residues. CDR3 DNA sequence: TGCAGTGCTAGAAGACCTAGCGGGCGGACCATCCTCGAGCAGTACTTC. This translates into CSARRPSGRTILEQYF.

This clonotype was seen at least ten times. This rearrangement joins TRBV24-1 to TRBJ2-5; D might be TRBD1 (5 bases). CDR1 is KGHDR, CDR2 SFDVKD, per germline. The CDR3 is 13 amino acids. V was clipped by 5 bases and J by 2 bases, with 8 bases between them. The CDR3 DNA follows: TGTGCCACCAGTGGTCCAGGGCAAGAGACCCAGTACTTC. Its protein is CATSGPGQETQYF.

This sequence joins TRBV4-1 and TRBJ2-1, with 8 bases that match TRBD2. This CDR3 is 15 amino acids long. Germline V gene lookup returns CDR1 MGHRA and CDR2 YSYEKL. J gave up 6 bases and V 2 bases, and 6 bases lay outside the gene matches. In DNA, the CDR3 is TGCGCCAGCAGCCAACAGCGGGAGATCTTCAATGAGCAGTTCTTC. This translates into CASSQQREIFNEQFF.

This clonotype was picked up a small number of times. V usage is TRBV5-6 and J usage is TRBJ2-1; possible D gene TRBD1, 5 bases. CDR1 is SGHDT, CDR2 YYEEEE, per germline. V gave up 5 bases and J gave up 8 bases, with 23 bases separating them. This CDR3 has 16 residues. CDR3 protein: CASSHEGYRLGYEQFF. As DNA, the CDR3 is TGTGCCAGCAGTCATGAAGGTTACAGGCTCGGGTATGAGCAGTTCTTC.

This clonotype was counted at least ten times. V gene TRBV20-1 combines with J gene TRBJ2-1; 12 bases agree with TRBD1. The CDR3 is 17 amino acids. Germline V gene data show CDR1 as DFQATT and CDR2 as SNEGSKA (reference sequence). The V gene end was trimmed by 6 bases and the J gene end by 9 bases; junction bases not matched to a gene: 18. The CDR3 reads CSARDRGLLEGLGEQFF. The CDR3 DNA sequence: TGCAGTGCCCGGGACAGGGGGCTCCTAGAGGGTTTGGGTGAGCAGTTCTTC.

This clonotype was recorded a few times. The chain has TRBV20-1 and TRBJ2-3; D possibly corresponds to TRBD1 (6 bases). The CDR3 has 12 residues. CDR1 DFQATT and CDR2 SNEGSKA come from the germline V gene (reference sequence). Trimming took off 6 bases at V and 5 bases at J, with 12 bases between the two ends. Here the CDR3 reads CSARGLGDTQYF. DNA for the CDR3: TGCAGTGCCAGGGGTTTGGGAGATACGCAGTATTTT.

This clonotype was seen a single time. This rearrangement joins TRBV14 to TRBJ2-1, with D possibly being TRBD2 (6 bases). CDR3 length: 17 amino acids. Germline CDR1 reads SGHDN; CDR2 reads FVKESK. V lost 3 bases, J lost 0 bases, and 15 bases lay in between. CDR3 DNA: TGTGCCAGCAGCCAGGAGCGCGGGGCGCTCTCCTACAATGAGCAGTTCTTC. It codes for CASSQERGALSYNEQFF.

This chain uses TRBV4-3 with TRBJ1-3; maybe TRBD1 (6 bases). The CDR3 loop spans 14 amino acids. Germline values: CDR1 LGHNA, CDR2 YSLEER. Trimming took off 3 bases at V and 4 bases at J, with 10 bases between the two ends. The CDR3 DNA reads as TGCGCCAGCAGCCAGGGGGCCGCGGGAAACACCATATATTTT. This gives the protein CASSQGAAGNTIYF.

This clonotype was observed a few times. J is TRBJ2-7 and V is TRBV4-1; 7 positions agree with TRBD2. J lost 3 bases, V lost 0 bases, and 5 bases had no gene match. This CDR3 has 15 residues. CDR1 and CDR2 from the germline V gene are MGHRA and YSYEKL. The CDR3 protein is CASSQDETSDYEQYF. In nucleotides, the CDR3 is TGCGCCAGCAGCCAAGATGAAACTAGCGACTACGAGCAGTACTTC.

The chain recombines TRBV25-1 with TRBJ2-1; 9 nucleotides agree with TRBD2. The V and J ends lost 9 bases and 9 bases, in that order; junction bases with no gene match: 9. The length of the CDR3 is 13 residues. Germline CDR1 reads MGHDK; CDR2 reads SYGVNS. CDR3 in amino acids: CASRREGGPEQFF. The DNA of the CDR3 is TGTGCCAGTAGGCGGGAGGGTGGCCCTGAGCAGTTCTTC.

This clonotype came up a few times. The J gene is TRBJ1-2, the V gene TRBV12-3 or TRBV12-4, with a weak D call TRBD1 (6 bases). This CDR3 region has 15 residues. The ends were cut back, 5 bases at V and 4 bases at J, with 17 bases in the middle. This CDR3 reads CASSPGQPLIYGYTF. CDR3 nucleotide sequence: TGTGCCAGCAGTCCCGGACAGCCGCTGATCTATGGCTACACCTTC.

The CDR3 protein is CASSSLAFAYNEQFF. The CDR3 bases are TGTGCCAGCAGCTCCTTAGCTTTTGCCTACAATGAGCAGTTCTTC. The V gene is TRBV7-2, the J gene TRBJ2-1; D is ambiguous. Germline CDR1 reads SGHTA; CDR2 reads FQGNSA. This CDR3 has 15 residues. V lost 4 bases, J lost 2 bases, and 12 bases lay in between. Combining the CDR3 with reference TRBV7-2 and TRBJ2-1 gives the whole variable domain GAGVSQSPSNKVTEKGKDVELRCDPISGHTALYWYRQSLGQGLEFLIYFQGNSAPDKSGLPSDRFSAERTGGSVSTLTIQRTQQEDSAVYLCASSSLAFAYNEQFFGPGTRLTVL.

V gene TRBV6-1 combines with J gene TRBJ1-2, with D unclear. V was pared by 5 bases and J by 0 bases, with 16 bases between. This CDR3 is 16 amino acids long. CDR1 is MNHNS, CDR2 SASEGT, per germline. The CDR3 DNA reads as TGTGCCAGCAGTCCCACTAGACGTAGGCCTAACTATGGCTACACCTTC. This encodes CASSPTRRRPNYGYTF.

This clonotype was seen at least ten times. The J gene is TRBJ2-7, the V gene TRBV7-2, with a tentative D call TRBD2 (6 bases). This CDR3 spans 13 amino acids. V was clipped by 1 base and J by 6 bases, with 10 bases between them. Looked up from germline, CDR1 is SGHTA and CDR2 is FQGNSA. The CDR3 here is CASSLGLVSEQYF. For the CDR3, the DNA is TGTGCCAGCAGCTTAGGACTAGTTTCCGAGCAGTACTTC.

J is TRBJ1-5 and V is TRBV5-5, with D perhaps TRBD1 (6 bases). The germline CDR1 and CDR2 sequences are SGHKS and YYEKEE (reference sequence). With 1 base removed from V and 4 bases from J, the gap between germline ends came to 12 bases. The CDR3 has 15 residues. For the CDR3, the DNA is TGTGCCAGCAGCTTGCGGGGACAAGAAAATCAGCCCCAGCATTTT. Translation: CASSLRGQENQPQHF.

On this clonotype itself: Given a much more abundant clone one base away, this may be a read error. The J gene is TRBJ2-2, the V gene TRBV7-3, with 7 bases lining up with TRBD2. This CDR3 comprises 14 residues. The V segment lost 1 base and the J segment 4 bases; nucleotides outside the gene matches: 0. Germline CDR1 SGHTA, CDR2 FQGTGA. The CDR3 coding sequence is TGTGCCAGCAGCTTAAGGGGGGGCACCGGGGAGCTGTTTTTT. Translation: CASSLRGGTGELFF.

This clonotype was detected a few times. The CDR3 sequence is CAILTGPSYEQYF. CDR3 DNA: TGTGCCATCCTGACAGGGCCCTCCTACGAGCAGTACTTC. This chain uses TRBV21-1 with TRBJ2-7; TRBD1 is taken as the D call from the table, unchecked against the DNA. TRBV21-1 is labeled a pseudogene. The CDR3 has 13 amino acids.

The chain joins TRBV24-1 to TRBJ2-1; tentatively, D is TRBD1 (6 bases). V was clipped by 4 bases and J by 8 bases, with 11 bases between them. The CDR3 is made up of 13 amino acids. Germline V CDR1 and CDR2: KGHDR, SFDVKD. The chain's CDR3 is CATSDWTAYEQFF. CDR3 in DNA: TGTGCCACCAGTGACTGGACAGCTTATGAGCAGTTCTTC.

The chain has TRBV5-1 and TRBJ2-1, with D perhaps TRBD1 (5 bases). This CDR3 region has 16 residues. Per the germline V gene, CDR1 is SGHRS and CDR2 is YFSETQ. Trimming pared 1 base from V and 2 bases from J, leaving 13 bases between. The CDR3 is CASSLIGREPYNEQFF. CDR3 nucleotide sequence: TGCGCCAGCAGCTTGATCGGCAGGGAACCCTACAATGAGCAGTTCTTC.

In its sample, this clonotype was seen a few times. The V call is TRBV11-2, the J call TRBJ2-7; the match to TRBD1 covers 9 bases. The V and J ends lost 6 bases and 3 bases, in that order; junction bases with no gene match: 9. This CDR3 contains 15 residues. In germline, CDR1 is SGHAT, CDR2 FQNNGV. The CDR3 here is CASSSGQGLRYEQYF. CDR3 DNA sequence: TGTGCCAGCAGTTCGGGACAGGGCCTCCGCTACGAGCAGTACTTC.

The sample holds a few counts of this clonotype. The chain employs TRBV5-1 and TRBJ1-5, with unresolved D. Germline CDR1 SGHRS, CDR2 YFSETQ. CDR3 length equals 13 residues. V dropped 4 bases and J dropped 7 bases, with 12 bases sitting between them. In nucleotides, the CDR3 is TGCGCCAGCAGCGAGCAGGAGGGCCAGCCCCAGCATTTT. Translated: CASSEQEGQPQHF. The variable domain in full, with the rest retrieved from reference TRBV5-1 and TRBJ1-5, is KAGVTQTPRYLIKTRGQQVTLSCSPISGHRSVSWYQQTPGQGLQFLFEYFSETQRNKGNFPGRFSGRQFSNSRSEMNVSTLELGDSALYLCASSEQEGQPQHFGDGTRLSIL.

This clonotype showed up many times. V is TRBV20-1 and J is TRBJ2-1, with D unclear. Per germline, CDR1 DFQATT and CDR2 SNEGSKA (reference sequence). Trimming removed 2 bases at V and 8 bases at J, with 10 bases between. The CDR3 runs 12 residues. Here the CDR3 reads CSARKSGDEQFF. The CDR3 DNA follows: TGCAGTGCTAGAAAGTCGGGCGATGAGCAGTTCTTC.

The chain uses TRBV25-1 and TRBJ2-7; TRBD1 is a possible D gene (6 bases). The CDR3 extends over 12 amino acids. The ends were cut back, 3 bases at V and 8 bases at J, with 11 bases in the middle. Germline values: CDR1 MGHDK, CDR2 SYGVNS. The CDR3 DNA is TGTGCCAGCAGTGATCTCCAGGGGAAGCAGTACTTC. It yields the protein CASSDLQGKQYF.

This clonotype was seen only a few times. The chain combines TRBV10-3 with TRBJ2-2; D ambiguous. The V end was cut by 10 bases, the J end by 0 bases, with 18 bases between. Germline V gene data show CDR1 as ENHRY and CDR2 as SYGVKD. The length of the CDR3 is 16 residues. CDR3 region: CATFASKAANTGELFF. CDR3 sequence (DNA): TGTGCCACCTTCGCTTCCAAGGCAGCGAACACCGGGGAGCTGTTTTTT.

The CDR3 DNA reads TGTGCTAGTGGTTTTGATACAGGGTGGGCGCAGTATTTT. This encodes CASGFDTGWAQYF. The rearrangement links TRBV12-5 to TRBJ2-3, with a weak D call TRBD1 (6 bases). V was pared by 3 bases and J by 10 bases, with 14 bases between. The CDR3 totals 13 residues. CDR1 LGHNT and CDR2 FRNRAP come from the germline V gene.